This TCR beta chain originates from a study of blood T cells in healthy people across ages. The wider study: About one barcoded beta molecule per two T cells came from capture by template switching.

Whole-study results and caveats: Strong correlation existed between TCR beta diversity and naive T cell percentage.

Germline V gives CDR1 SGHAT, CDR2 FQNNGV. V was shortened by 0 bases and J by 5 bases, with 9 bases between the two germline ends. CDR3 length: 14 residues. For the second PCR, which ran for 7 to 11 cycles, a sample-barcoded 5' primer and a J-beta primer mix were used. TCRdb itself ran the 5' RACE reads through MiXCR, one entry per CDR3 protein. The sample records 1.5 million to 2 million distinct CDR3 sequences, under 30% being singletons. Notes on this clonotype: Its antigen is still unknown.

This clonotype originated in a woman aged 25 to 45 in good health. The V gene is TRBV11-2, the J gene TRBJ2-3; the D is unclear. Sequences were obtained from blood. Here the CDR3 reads CASSLEFQLDTQYF. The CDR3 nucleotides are TGTGCCAGCAGCTTAGAGTTCCAACTAGATACGCAGTATTTT.